The 31 T cell receptor beta chains below were found in one sample sequenced in a study of blood T cell repertoires in COVID-19. Sequenced by immunoSEQ multiplex PCR; TCRdb stores in-frame clones only, minus some. The repertoire consists of nearly 95,000 clones, with roughly 70% occurring once and the leading ten covering 3.9%. Sequencing used peripheral blood. The source of these receptors is a man in his 70s with COVID-19, enrolled during active disease.

This chain connects TRBV7-2 to TRBJ2-3; 7 bases are shared with TRBD2. Trimming took 5 bases from V and 1 from J; bases not matched to a gene: 12. The germline gives CDR1 SGHTA, CDR2 FQGNSA. The CDR3 is 17 residues long. The CDR3 is CASSPSAMSGGTDTQYF. DNA for the CDR3: TGTGCCAGCAGCCCCTCAGCTATGAGCGGGGGCACAGATACGCAGTATTTT.

This chain joins TRBV7-2 and TRBJ1-3; D call uncertain. The germline V and J ends were trimmed by 3 bases and 2 bases, with 11 bases remaining between them. In germline, CDR1 is SGHTA, CDR2 FQGNSA. This CDR3 has 15 residues. This CDR3 reads CASSFFSGAGNTIYF. The CDR3 region has the DNA TGTGCCAGCAGCTTTTTTAGCGGGGCTGGAAACACCATATATTTT.

The chain carries TRBV30 and TRBJ1-1; TRBD1 matches at 8 bases. CDR1 GTSNPN and CDR2 SVGIG come from the germline V gene (reference sequence). V shed 0 bases, J shed 0 bases, and the junction held 3 bases outside the gene matches. The CDR3 is 15 residues long. This CDR3 reads CAWSVRDRLNTEAFF. The CDR3 nucleotides are TGTGCCTGGAGTGTAAGGGACAGGCTGAACACTGAAGCTTTCTTT.

The J gene is TRBJ2-7, the V gene TRBV4-2; TRBD2 matches 11 bases. Germline CDR1 is LGHNA and CDR2 is YNFKEQ. The length of the CDR3 is 16 residues. V shed 0 bases and J 4 bases; nucleotides not matched to a gene: 5. CDR3 protein: CASSQDGTSGGYEQYF. The CDR3, as DNA: TGTGCCAGCAGCCAAGATGGGACTAGCGGAGGATACGAGCAGTACTTC.

This clone was seen just once. This rearrangement joins TRBV11-3 to TRBJ2-5; possibly TRBD2 for D (6 bases). This CDR3 contains 15 residues. V was cut by 2 bases and J by 5 bases, with 15 bases left in between. Germline-derived CDR1 and CDR2 are SGHNT and YENEEA. The CDR3 sequence is CASSLLSGAGETQYF. The CDR3 DNA reads as TGTGCCAGCAGCTTACTTTCCGGGGCGGGGGAGACCCAGTACTTC.

CDR3 DNA sequence: TGTGCCAGCAGGACGGACAGGGCCTACGAGCAGTACTTC. Its protein product is CASRTDRAYEQYF. This chain links TRBV6-5 with TRBJ2-7, with 8 bases identical to TRBD1. Germline V gene lookup returns CDR1 MNHEY and CDR2 SVGAGI. The junction had 3 bases not matched to a gene; V was cut back by 6 bases and J by 2 bases. The CDR3 runs 13 residues.

The chain combines TRBV4-3 with TRBJ2-3, with D possibly matching TRBD2 (6 bases). The V end was cut by 3 bases, the J end by 6 bases, with 13 bases between. This CDR3 comprises 14 residues. Germline CDR1 reads LGHNA; CDR2 reads YSLEER. The CDR3 DNA reads as TGCGCCAGCAGCCAGTTGCGGGACGGTGATACGCAGTATTTT. It encodes CASSQLRDGDTQYF.

The chain has TRBV27 and TRBJ2-1; D is perhaps TRBD1 (6 bases). This CDR3 is built from 17 residues. V was shortened by 2 bases and J by 6 bases, with 20 bases between the two germline ends. CDR1 is MNHEY, CDR2 SMNVEV, per germline (reference sequence). The CDR3 spells CASSLKQQGRIGNEQFF. In DNA form, the CDR3 reads TGTGCCAGCAGTTTAAAGCAACAGGGTAGGATTGGCAATGAGCAGTTCTTC.

The chain couples TRBV6-6 to TRBJ2-3, with a tentative D call TRBD2 (5 bases). The CDR3 has 14 residues. V gave up 7 bases and J gave up 2 bases, with 13 bases separating them. Per the germline V gene, CDR1 is MNHNY and CDR2 is SVGAGI (reference sequence). CDR3 DNA sequence: TGTGCCAGCACGGACTTAACTTTCACAGATACGCAGTATTTT. It codes for CASTDLTFTDTQYF.

This clone was recorded a few times. This chain's CDR3 is CASSRHQSSYNEQFF. Here the CDR3 DNA reads TGTGCCAGCAGTAGACACCAGAGCTCCTACAATGAGCAGTTCTTC. This chain joins TRBV28 and TRBJ2-1; D remains unclear. Germline V CDR1 and CDR2: MDHEN, SYDVKM. The CDR3 has 15 amino acids. The ends were cut back, 5 bases at V and 0 bases at J, with 11 bases in the middle.

The chain is built from TRBV14 and TRBJ2-5, with D possibly matching TRBD1 (5 bases). CDR1 is SGHDN and CDR2 is FVKESK in the germline V gene. The CDR3 is made up of 13 amino acids. V was shortened by 4 bases and J by 4 bases, with 10 bases between the two germline ends. The CDR3 DNA reads as TGTGCCAGCAGCCCCGCAGGGTCAGAGACCCAGTACTTC. This sequence encodes CASSPAGSETQYF.

This clone was detected many times. The chain recombines TRBV30 with TRBJ1-1; no reliable D call. Germline CDR1 GTSNPN, CDR2 SVGIG (reference sequence). The CDR3 sequence is 15 residues long. V lost 0 bases and J 1 base, leaving 12 bases between the germline ends. The DNA for the CDR3 is TGTGCCTGGAGTGTACCAGCAGGAGGGAACACTGAAGCTTTCTTT. Residues: CAWSVPAGGNTEAFF.

This clone was counted once. This rearrangement joins TRBV11-2 to TRBJ2-7, with a tentative D call TRBD1 (6 bases). CDR1 is SGHAT, CDR2 FQNNGV, per germline. The CDR3 runs to 16 residues. Deletions cut 5 bases from V and 5 bases from J, with 22 bases between. The CDR3 protein is CASSLLLGQGIDEQYF. Written as DNA, the CDR3 is TGTGCCAGCAGCCTTCTCCTGGGTCAGGGGATCGACGAGCAGTACTTC. Combining the CDR3 with reference TRBV11-2 and TRBJ2-7 gives the whole variable domain EAGVAQSPRYKIIEKRQSVAFWCNPISGHATLYWYQQILGQGPKLLIQFQNNGVVDDSQLPKDRFSAERLKGVDSTLKIQPAKLEDSAVYLCASSLLLGQGIDEQYFGPGTRLTVT.

The chain couples TRBV7-2 to TRBJ2-5; D is perhaps TRBD1 (6 bases). The CDR3 loop spans 14 amino acids. CDR1 is SGHTA, CDR2 FQGNSA, per germline. V dropped 5 bases and J dropped 1 base, with 11 bases sitting between them. The CDR3 protein is CASSQGPVQETQYF. CDR3 nucleotides: TGTGCCAGCAGCCAGGGGCCAGTCCAAGAGACCCAGTACTTC.

The chain links TRBV30 to TRBJ1-3, with D possibly TRBD1 on 6 matching bases. Trimming removed 0 bases from V and 3 bases from J, with 12 bases in between. CDR1 is GTSNPN, CDR2 SVGIG, per germline (reference sequence). The CDR3 sequence is 15 residues long. CDR3 protein: CAWSVGGTSGNTIYF. In DNA form, the CDR3 reads TGTGCCTGGAGTGTGGGAGGGACAAGTGGAAACACCATATATTTT.

The V and J genes are TRBV5-4 and TRBJ2-2, with D perhaps matching TRBD2 (5 bases). CDR3 size: 13 residues. The germline V gene has CDR1 SGHNT and CDR2 YYREEE (reference sequence). V dropped 1 base and J dropped 6 bases, with 7 bases sitting between them. DNA of the CDR3: TGTGCCAGCAGCTTGTCCGGGGCCGGGGAGCTGTTTTTT. It specifies CASSLSGAGELFF.

V gene TRBV30 combines with J gene TRBJ2-5; maybe TRBD2 (7 bases). Germline assignment: CDR1 GTSNPN and CDR2 SVGIG (reference sequence). The germline V and J ends were trimmed by 2 bases and 7 bases, with 14 bases remaining between them. The CDR3 is 13 amino acids. The CDR3 nucleotides are TGTGCCTGGAGTCTGGGGGGGCGACTGACCCAGTACTTC. Amino acid sequence: CAWSLGGRLTQYF.

The chain links TRBV5-8 to TRBJ2-2, with a tentative D call TRBD1 (6 bases). The CDR3 runs to 16 residues. V was pared by 1 base and J by 2 bases, with 12 bases between. CDR1 and CDR2 (germline): SGHTS, YDEGEE. CDR3 amino acids: CASSLYRGINTGELFF. The CDR3 DNA is TGTGCCAGCAGCTTGTATAGGGGGATAAACACCGGGGAGCTGTTTTTT.

The chain joins TRBV5-1 to TRBJ2-1; 15 bases match TRBD2. The germline gives CDR1 SGHRS, CDR2 YFSETQ. After removal of 2 bases from V and 5 bases from J, the junction contained 2 bases not matched to a gene. There are 16 residues in the CDR3. The CDR3 sequence is CASSFWTSGRDNEQFF. The CDR3, as DNA: TGCGCCAGCAGCTTCTGGACTAGCGGGAGGGACAATGAGCAGTTCTTC. Full variable domain (remainder filled in from reference TRBV5-1 and TRBJ2-1): KAGVTQTPRYLIKTRGQQVTLSCSPISGHRSVSWYQQTPGQGLQFLFEYFSETQRNKGNFPGRFSGRQFSNSRSEMNVSTLELGDSALYLCASSFWTSGRDNEQFFGPGTRLTVL.

This clone appeared a few times. V usage is TRBV7-2 and J usage is TRBJ1-1; 9 positions match TRBD1. This CDR3 region has 17 residues. Germline lookup yields CDR1 SGHTA and CDR2 FQGNSA. Losses at the gene ends were 1 base for V and 7 bases for J; bases not matched to a gene: 13. The CDR3 is CASSLEGQGNLVREAFF. The CDR3 DNA sequence: TGTGCCAGCAGCTTAGAGGGACAGGGAAATTTGGTCCGTGAAGCTTTCTTT. The full variable domain, its missing parts supplied by reference TRBV7-2 and TRBJ1-1, is GAGVSQSPSNKVTEKGKDVELRCDPISGHTALYWYRQSLGQGLEFLIYFQGNSAPDKSGLPSDRFSAERTGGSVSTLTIQRTQQEDSAVYLCASSLEGQGNLVREAFFGQGTRLTVV.

The chain employs TRBV12-3 or TRBV12-4 and TRBJ1-5; D unresolved. Trimming pared 2 bases from V and 7 bases from J, leaving 9 bases between. This CDR3 contains 13 residues. The CDR3 spells CASSLRMEQPQHF. CDR3 DNA: TGTGCCAGCAGTTTAAGGATGGAGCAGCCCCAGCATTTT.

In its sample, this clone was seen a few times. V gene TRBV3-1 (or the pseudogene TRBV3-2) combines with J gene TRBJ2-1; tentative D call: TRBD1 (6 bases). The ends were cut back, 5 bases at V and 2 bases at J, with 13 bases in the middle. Germline CDR1 LGHDT, CDR2 YNNKEL (reference sequence). The CDR3 runs to 15 residues. The CDR3 bases are TGTGCCAGCAGCTACAGGGACCGGGCCTACAATGAGCAGTTCTTC. Translation: CASSYRDRAYNEQFF.

This chain links TRBV9 with TRBJ1-2; the match to TRBD1 covers 8 bases. The CDR3 loop spans 14 amino acids. Germline CDR1 SGDLS, CDR2 YYNGEE. J lost 4 bases, V lost 0 bases, and 2 bases had no gene match. CDR3 sequence reads: CASSVAGQGYGYTF. In DNA, the CDR3 is TGTGCCAGCAGCGTAGCAGGACAGGGCTATGGCTACACCTTC.

The rearrangement uses TRBV28 and TRBJ1-2, with D maybe TRBD1 (6 bases). V was shortened by 7 bases and J by 4 bases, with 13 bases between the two germline ends. This CDR3 has 13 amino acids. CDR1 is MDHEN and CDR2 is SYDVKM in the germline V gene. The CDR3 nucleotides are TGTGCCAGCAACCCCCGGGGGGCCTATGGCTACACCTTC. Its protein product is CASNPRGAYGYTF.

This chain joins TRBV3-1 (or the pseudogene TRBV3-2) and TRBJ1-1; the D is unclear. Germline V gene data show CDR1 as LGHDT and CDR2 as YNNKEL (reference sequence). The CDR3 is 13 amino acids. V lost 3 bases and J 3 bases, leaving 8 bases between the germline ends. CDR3 in DNA: TGTGCCAGCAGCCACGGAGGTGACACTGAAGCTTTCTTT. It translates to CASSHGGDTEAFF.

The chain joins TRBV20-1 to TRBJ2-7; tentatively, D is TRBD1 (6 bases). Trimming pared 2 bases from V and 7 bases from J, leaving 9 bases between. CDR1 and CDR2 (germline): DFQATT, SNEGSKA (reference sequence). The CDR3 consists of 11 residues. The CDR3 here is CSARRQGEQYF. The CDR3 region has the DNA TGCAGTGCTAGACGTCAGGGGGAGCAGTACTTC.

The rearrangement links TRBV6-2 or TRBV6-3 to TRBJ1-2; D gene uncertain. V was shortened by 4 bases and J by 6 bases, with 6 bases between the two germline ends. This CDR3 is 11 amino acids long. Germline V gene data show CDR1 as MNHEY and CDR2 as SVGEGT. CDR3: CASSLQHGYTF. The CDR3 nucleotides read TGTGCCAGCAGTTTACAGCATGGCTACACCTTC.

The rearrangement links TRBV28 to TRBJ2-6; possible D gene TRBD1, 6 bases. Trimming took 4 bases from V and 0 from J, leaving 10 bases between them. The CDR3 contains 16 residues. Germline CDR1 reads MDHEN; CDR2 reads SYDVKM. In nucleotides, the CDR3 is TGTGCCAGCAGTTCGGGACATCGCTCTGGGGCCAACGTCCTGACTTTC. The encoded protein is CASSSGHRSGANVLTF.

This clone occurred a few times. J is TRBJ2-2 and V is TRBV12-5; D uncertain. The CDR3 totals 13 residues. V lost 1 base, J lost 4 bases, and 4 bases lay in between. CDR1 is LGHNT, CDR2 FRNRAP, per germline. CDR3 in amino acids: CASGLASTGELFF. Written as DNA, the CDR3 is TGTGCTAGTGGTTTGGCCTCCACCGGGGAGCTGTTTTTT.

This clone was counted a few times. The chain uses TRBV28 and TRBJ2-3; D possibly corresponds to TRBD2 (5 bases). CDR1 MDHEN and CDR2 SYDVKM come from the germline V gene. V lost 3 bases and J 4 bases, leaving 14 bases between the germline ends. The CDR3 has 15 amino acids. CDR3 nucleotides: TGTGCCAGCAGTTTCCTTGGAGGCATCGCAGATACGCAGTATTTT. Its translation is CASSFLGGIADTQYF.

This clone showed up just a few times. This rearrangement joins TRBV18 to TRBJ1-2; D uncertain. V dropped 3 bases and J dropped 2 bases, with 7 bases sitting between them. The V gene's germline CDR1 is KGHSH and CDR2 LQKENI. This CDR3 is 13 amino acids long. CDR3 DNA: TGTGCCAGCTCACCCGGCGGAAACTATGGCTACACCTTC. The encoded protein is CASSPGGNYGYTF.